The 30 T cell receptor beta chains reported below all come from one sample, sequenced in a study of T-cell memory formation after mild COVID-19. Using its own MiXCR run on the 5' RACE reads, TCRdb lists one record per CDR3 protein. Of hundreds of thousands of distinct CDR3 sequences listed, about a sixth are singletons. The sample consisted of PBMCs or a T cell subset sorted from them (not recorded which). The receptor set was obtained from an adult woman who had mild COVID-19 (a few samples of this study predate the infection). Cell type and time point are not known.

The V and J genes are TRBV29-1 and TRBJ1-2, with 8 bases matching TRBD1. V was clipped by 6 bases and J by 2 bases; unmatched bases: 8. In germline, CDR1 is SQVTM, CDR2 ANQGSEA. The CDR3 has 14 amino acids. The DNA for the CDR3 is TGCAGCGTCACTAAGGACAGGGCCAACTATGGCTACACCTTC. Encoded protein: CSVTKDRANYGYTF.

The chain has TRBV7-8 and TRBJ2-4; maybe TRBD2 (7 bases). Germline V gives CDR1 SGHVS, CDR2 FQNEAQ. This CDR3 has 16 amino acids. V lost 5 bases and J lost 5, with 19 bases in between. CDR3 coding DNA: TGTGCCAGCAGCCAGGGGTGGCTAGCGGCGCAAAACATTCAGTACTTC. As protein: CASSQGWLAAQNIQYF.

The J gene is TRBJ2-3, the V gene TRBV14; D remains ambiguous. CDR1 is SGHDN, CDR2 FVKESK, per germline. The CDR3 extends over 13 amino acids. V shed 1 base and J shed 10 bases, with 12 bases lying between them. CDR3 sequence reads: CASSQAYRGAQYF. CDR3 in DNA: TGTGCCAGCAGCCAAGCGTATAGAGGTGCGCAGTATTTT. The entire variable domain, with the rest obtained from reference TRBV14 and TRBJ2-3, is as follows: EAGVTQFPSHSVIEKGQTVTLRCDPISGHDNLYWYRRVMGKEIKFLLHFVKESKQDESGMPNNRFLAERTGGTYSTLKVQPAELEDSGVYFCASSQAYRGAQYFGPGTRLTVL.

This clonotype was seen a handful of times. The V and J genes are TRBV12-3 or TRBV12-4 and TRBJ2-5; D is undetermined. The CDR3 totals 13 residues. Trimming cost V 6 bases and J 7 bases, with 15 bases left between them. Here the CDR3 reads CASSLDQSGTQYF. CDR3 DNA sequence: TGTGCCAGCAGCCTTGATCAGTCGGGGACCCAGTACTTC.

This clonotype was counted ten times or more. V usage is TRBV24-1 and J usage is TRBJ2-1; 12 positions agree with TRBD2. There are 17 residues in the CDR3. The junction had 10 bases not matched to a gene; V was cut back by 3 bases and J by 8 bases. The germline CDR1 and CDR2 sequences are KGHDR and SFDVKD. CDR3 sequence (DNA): TGTGCCACCAGTGATCCTTCGACTAGCGGGAGTAGGTATGAGCAGTTCTTC. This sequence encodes CATSDPSTSGSRYEQFF.

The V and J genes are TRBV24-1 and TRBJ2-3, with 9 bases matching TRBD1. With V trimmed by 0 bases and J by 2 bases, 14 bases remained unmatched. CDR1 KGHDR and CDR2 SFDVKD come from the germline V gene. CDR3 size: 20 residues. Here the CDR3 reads CATSDLIRDRETRYTDTQYF. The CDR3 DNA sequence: TGTGCCACCAGTGATTTGATCCGGGACAGGGAGACTAGGTACACAGATACGCAGTATTTT.

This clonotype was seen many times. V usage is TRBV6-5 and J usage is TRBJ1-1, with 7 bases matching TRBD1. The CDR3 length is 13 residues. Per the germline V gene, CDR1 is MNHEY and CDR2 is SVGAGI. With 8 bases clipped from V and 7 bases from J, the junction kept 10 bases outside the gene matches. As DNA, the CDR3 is TGTGCCAGCGGTAGACAGGGACGAGGTGAAGCTTTCTTT. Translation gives CASGRQGRGEAFF.

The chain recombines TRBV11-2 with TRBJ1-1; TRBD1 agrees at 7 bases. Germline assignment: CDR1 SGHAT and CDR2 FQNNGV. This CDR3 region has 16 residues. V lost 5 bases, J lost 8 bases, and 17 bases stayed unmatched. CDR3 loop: CASSPRQGMLFPEAFF. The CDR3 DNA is TGTGCCAGCAGCCCAAGACAGGGAATGTTGTTTCCCGAAGCTTTCTTT.

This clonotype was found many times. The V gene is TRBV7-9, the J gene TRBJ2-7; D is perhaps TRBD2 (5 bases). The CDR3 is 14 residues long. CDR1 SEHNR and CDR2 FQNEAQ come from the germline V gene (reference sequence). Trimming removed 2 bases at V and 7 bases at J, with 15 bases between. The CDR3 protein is CASSLSGNLREQYF. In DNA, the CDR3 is TGTGCCAGCAGCTTATCCGGGAACCTTCGGGAGCAGTACTTC.

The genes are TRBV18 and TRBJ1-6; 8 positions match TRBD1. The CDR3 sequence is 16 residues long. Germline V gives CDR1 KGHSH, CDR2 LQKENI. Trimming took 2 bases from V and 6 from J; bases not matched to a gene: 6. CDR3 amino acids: CASSPAGTGVNSPLHF. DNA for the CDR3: TGTGCCAGCTCACCAGCGGGGACAGGAGTTAATTCACCCCTCCACTTT.

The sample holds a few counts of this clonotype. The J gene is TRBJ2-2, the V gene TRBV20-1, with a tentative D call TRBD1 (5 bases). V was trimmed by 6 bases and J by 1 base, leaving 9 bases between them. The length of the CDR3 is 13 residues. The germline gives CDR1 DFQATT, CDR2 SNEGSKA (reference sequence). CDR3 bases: TGCAGTGCACCAACAGGGAACACCGGGGAGCTGTTTTTT. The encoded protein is CSAPTGNTGELFF.

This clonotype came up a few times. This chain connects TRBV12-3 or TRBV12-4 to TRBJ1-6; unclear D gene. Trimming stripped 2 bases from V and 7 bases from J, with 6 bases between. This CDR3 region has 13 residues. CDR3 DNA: TGTGCCAGCAGTTTAAACTCCAATTCACCCCTCCACTTT. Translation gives CASSLNSNSPLHF.

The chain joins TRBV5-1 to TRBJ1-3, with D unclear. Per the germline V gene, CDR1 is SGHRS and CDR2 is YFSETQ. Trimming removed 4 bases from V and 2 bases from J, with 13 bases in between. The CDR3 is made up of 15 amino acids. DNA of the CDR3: TGCGCCAGCAGCCCCGGAGCGCTCCCTGGAAACACCATATATTTT. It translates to CASSPGALPGNTIYF.

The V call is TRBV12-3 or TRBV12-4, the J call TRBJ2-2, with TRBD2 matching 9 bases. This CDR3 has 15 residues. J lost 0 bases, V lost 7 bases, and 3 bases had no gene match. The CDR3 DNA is TGTGCCAGCACGGTAGCGGGGGCGAACACCGGGGAGCTGTTTTTT. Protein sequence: CASTVAGANTGELFF.

The CDR3 nucleotides read TGTGCCAGCAGTTTCGCTGGTGCGGGAACTGAAGCTTTCTTT. It yields the protein CASSFAGAGTEAFF. This sequence joins TRBV12-3 or TRBV12-4 and TRBJ1-1; no reliable D call. The CDR3 covers 14 residues. The V end was cut by 3 bases, the J end by 5 bases, with 13 bases between.

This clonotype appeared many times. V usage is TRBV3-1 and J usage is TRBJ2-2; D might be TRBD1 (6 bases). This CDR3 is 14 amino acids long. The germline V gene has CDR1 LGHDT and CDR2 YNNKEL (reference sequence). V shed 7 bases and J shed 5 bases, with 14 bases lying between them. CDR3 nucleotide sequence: TGTGCCAGCATGGCCCAGGGGACAACCGGGGAGCTGTTTTTT. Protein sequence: CASMAQGTTGELFF.

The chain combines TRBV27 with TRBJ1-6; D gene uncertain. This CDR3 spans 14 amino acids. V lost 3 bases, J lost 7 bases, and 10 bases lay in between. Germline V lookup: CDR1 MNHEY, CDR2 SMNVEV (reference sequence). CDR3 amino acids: CASSFQTANSPLHF. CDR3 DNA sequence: TGTGCCAGCAGTTTTCAAACAGCGAATTCACCCCTCCACTTT.

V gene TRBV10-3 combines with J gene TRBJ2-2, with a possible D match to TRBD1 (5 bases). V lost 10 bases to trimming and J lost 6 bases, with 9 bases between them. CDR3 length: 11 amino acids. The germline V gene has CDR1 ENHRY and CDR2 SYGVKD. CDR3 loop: CATEGAGELFF. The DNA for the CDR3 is TGTGCCACCGAAGGGGCCGGGGAGCTGTTTTTT.

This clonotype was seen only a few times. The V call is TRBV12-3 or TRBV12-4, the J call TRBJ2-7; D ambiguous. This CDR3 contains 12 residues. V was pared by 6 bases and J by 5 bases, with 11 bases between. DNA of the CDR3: TGTGCCAGCAGGAGCTACTCTGACGAGCAGTACTTC. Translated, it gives CASRSYSDEQYF.

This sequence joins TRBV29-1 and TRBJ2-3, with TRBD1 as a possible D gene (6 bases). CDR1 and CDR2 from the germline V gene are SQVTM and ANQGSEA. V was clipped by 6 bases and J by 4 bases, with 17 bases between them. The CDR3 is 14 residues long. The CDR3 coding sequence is TGCAGCGTCCCCGGACAGATCTTGGCAGATACGCAGTATTTT. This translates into CSVPGQILADTQYF.

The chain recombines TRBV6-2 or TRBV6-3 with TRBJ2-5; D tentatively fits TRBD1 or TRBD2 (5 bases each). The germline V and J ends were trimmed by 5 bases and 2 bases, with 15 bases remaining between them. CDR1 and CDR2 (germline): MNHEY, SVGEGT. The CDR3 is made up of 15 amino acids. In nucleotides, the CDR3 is TGTGCCAGCAGTAAACCGGGACCCACACAAGAGACCCAGTACTTC. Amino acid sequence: CASSKPGPTQETQYF.

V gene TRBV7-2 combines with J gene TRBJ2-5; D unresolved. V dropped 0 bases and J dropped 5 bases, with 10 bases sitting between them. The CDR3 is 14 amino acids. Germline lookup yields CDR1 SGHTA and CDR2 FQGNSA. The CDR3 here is CASSLAWLRETQYF. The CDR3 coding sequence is TGTGCCAGCAGCTTAGCGTGGCTACGTGAGACCCAGTACTTC.

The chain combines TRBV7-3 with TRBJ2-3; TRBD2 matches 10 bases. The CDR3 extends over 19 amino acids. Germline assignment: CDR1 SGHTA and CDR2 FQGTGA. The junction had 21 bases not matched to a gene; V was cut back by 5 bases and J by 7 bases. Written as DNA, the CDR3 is TGTGCCAGCAGCCCGGGGCTAGCGGGGGTCCACCAAAACCGGTATACGCAGTATTTT. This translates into CASSPGLAGVHQNRYTQYF.

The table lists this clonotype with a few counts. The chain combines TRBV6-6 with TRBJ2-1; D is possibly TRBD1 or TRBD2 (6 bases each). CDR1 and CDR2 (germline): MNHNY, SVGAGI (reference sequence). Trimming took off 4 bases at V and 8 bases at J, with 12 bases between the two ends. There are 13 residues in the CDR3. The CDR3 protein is CASSWPGADEQFF. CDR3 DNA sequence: TGTGCCAGCAGTTGGCCGGGGGCAGATGAGCAGTTCTTC.

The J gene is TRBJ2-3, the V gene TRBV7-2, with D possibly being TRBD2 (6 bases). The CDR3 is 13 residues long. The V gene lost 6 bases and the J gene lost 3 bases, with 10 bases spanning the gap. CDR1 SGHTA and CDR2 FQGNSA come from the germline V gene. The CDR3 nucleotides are TGTGCCAGCAGATCGCGGGGTACAGATACGCAGTATTTT. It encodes CASRSRGTDTQYF.

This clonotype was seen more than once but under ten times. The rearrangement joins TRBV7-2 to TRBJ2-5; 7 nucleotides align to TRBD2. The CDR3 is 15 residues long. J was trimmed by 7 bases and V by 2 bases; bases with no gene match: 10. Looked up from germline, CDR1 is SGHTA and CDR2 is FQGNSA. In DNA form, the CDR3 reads TGTGCCAGCAGCTTAAGGGCGGCGGGAGAAGGGACCCAGTACTTC. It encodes CASSLRAAGEGTQYF.

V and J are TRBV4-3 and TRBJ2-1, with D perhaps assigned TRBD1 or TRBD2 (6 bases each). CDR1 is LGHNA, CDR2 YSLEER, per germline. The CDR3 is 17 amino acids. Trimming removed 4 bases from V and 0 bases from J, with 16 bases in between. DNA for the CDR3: TGCGCCAGCAGCCCGTACCGGGGGCAGAACTCCTACAATGAGCAGTTCTTC. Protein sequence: CASSPYRGQNSYNEQFF.

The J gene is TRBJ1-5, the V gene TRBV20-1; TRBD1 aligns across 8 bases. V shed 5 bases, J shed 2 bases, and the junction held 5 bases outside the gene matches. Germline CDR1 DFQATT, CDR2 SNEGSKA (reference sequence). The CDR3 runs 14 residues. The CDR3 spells CSAETGAGNQPQHF. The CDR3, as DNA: TGCAGTGCTGAGACAGGGGCAGGCAATCAGCCCCAGCATTTT.

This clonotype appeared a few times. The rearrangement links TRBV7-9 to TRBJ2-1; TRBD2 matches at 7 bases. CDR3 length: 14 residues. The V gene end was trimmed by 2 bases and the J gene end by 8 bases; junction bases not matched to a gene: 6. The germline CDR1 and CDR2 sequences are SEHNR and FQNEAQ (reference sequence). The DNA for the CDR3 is TGTGCCAGCAGCTTAAACCCCGGGAGGCATGAGCAGTTCTTC. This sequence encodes CASSLNPGRHEQFF. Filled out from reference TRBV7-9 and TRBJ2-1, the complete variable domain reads DTGVSQNPRHKITKRGQNVTFRCDPISEHNRLYWYRQTLGQGPEFLTYFQNEAQLEKSRLLSDRFSAERPKGSFSTLEIQRTEQGDSAMYLCASSLNPGRHEQFFGPGTRLTVL.

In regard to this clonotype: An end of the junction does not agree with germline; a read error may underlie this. CDR3 loop: CASSPDRAGVNF. DNA for the CDR3: TGTGCCAGCAGTCCGGACAGGGCTGGGGTAAACTTC. This chain connects TRBV7-6 to TRBJ2-5; 8 bases map to TRBD1. Germline-derived CDR1 and CDR2 are SGHVS and FNYEAQ. This CDR3 is built from 12 residues.